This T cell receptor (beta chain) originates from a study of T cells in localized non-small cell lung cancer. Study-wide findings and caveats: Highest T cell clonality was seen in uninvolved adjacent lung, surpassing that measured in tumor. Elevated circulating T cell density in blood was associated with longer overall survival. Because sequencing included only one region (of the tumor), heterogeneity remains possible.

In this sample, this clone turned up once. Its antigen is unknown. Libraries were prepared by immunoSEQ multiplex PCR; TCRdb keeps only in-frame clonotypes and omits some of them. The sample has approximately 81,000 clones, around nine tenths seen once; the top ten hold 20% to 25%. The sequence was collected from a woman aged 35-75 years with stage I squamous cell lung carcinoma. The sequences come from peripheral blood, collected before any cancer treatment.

DNA for the CDR3: TGTGCCAGCAGCTTGTTCGGGACAGCAACCAATGAGCAGTTCTTC. Translation: CASSLFGTATNEQFF. The chain joins TRBV5-4 to TRBJ2-1; TRBD1 agrees at 7 bases. V lost 1 base to trimming and J lost 6 bases; unmatched junction nucleotides: 7. The CDR3 has 15 residues. Germline V gene lookup returns CDR1 SGHNT and CDR2 YYREEE (reference sequence). Together with reference TRBV5-4 and TRBJ2-1, the CDR3 gives the full variable domain: ETGVTQSPTHLIKTRGQQVTLRCSSQSGHNTVSWYQQALGQGPQFIFQYYREEENGRGNFPPRFSGLQFPNYSSELNVNALELDDSALYLCASSLFGTATNEQFFGPGTRLTVL.